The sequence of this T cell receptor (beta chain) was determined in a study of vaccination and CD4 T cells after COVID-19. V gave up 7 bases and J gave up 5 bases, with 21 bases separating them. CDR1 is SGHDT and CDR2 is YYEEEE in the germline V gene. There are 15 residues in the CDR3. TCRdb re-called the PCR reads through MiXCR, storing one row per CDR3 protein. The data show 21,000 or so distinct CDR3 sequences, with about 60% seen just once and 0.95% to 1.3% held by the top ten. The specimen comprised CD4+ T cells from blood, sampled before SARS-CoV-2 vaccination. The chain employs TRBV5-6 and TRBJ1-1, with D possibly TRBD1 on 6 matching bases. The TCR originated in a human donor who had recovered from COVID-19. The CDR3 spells CASLHWGGAGTEAFF. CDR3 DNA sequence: TGTGCCAGCCTCCACTGGGGGGGCGCTGGGACTGAAGCTTTCTTT.